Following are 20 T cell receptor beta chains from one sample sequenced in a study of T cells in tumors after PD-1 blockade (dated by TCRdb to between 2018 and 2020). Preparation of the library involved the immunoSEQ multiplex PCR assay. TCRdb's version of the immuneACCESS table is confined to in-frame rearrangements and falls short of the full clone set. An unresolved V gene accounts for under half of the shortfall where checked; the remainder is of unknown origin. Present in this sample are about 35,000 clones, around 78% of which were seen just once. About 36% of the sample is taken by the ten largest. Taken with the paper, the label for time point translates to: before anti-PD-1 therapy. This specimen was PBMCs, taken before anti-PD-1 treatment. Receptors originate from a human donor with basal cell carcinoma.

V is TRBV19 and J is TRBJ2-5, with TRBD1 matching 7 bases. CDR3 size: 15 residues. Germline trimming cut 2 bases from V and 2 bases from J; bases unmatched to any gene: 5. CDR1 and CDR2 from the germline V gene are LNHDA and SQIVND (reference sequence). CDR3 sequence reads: CASSINRGAQETQYF. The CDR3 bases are TGTGCCAGTAGTATAAACAGGGGTGCGCAAGAGACCCAGTACTTC.

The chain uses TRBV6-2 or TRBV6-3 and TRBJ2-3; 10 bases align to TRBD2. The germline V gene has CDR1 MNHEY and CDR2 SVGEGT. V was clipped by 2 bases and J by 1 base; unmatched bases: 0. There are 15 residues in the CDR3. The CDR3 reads CASSYLAGGTDTQYF. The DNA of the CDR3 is TGTGCCAGCAGTTACCTAGCGGGGGGCACAGATACGCAGTATTTT.

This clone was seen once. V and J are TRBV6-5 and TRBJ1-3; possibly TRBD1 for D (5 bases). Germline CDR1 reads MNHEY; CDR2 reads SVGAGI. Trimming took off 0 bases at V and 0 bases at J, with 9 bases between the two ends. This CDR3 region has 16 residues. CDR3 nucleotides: TGTGCCAGCAGTTACTCGGGACTGCGCTCTGGAAACACCATATATTTT. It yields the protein CASSYSGLRSGNTIYF.

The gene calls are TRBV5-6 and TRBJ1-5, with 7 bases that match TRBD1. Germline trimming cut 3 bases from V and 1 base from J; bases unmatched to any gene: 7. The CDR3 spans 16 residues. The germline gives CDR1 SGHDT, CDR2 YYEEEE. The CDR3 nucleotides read TGTGCCAGCAGCTCTACAGGGGAGGCGAGCAATCAGCCCCAGCATTTT. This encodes CASSSTGEASNQPQHF.

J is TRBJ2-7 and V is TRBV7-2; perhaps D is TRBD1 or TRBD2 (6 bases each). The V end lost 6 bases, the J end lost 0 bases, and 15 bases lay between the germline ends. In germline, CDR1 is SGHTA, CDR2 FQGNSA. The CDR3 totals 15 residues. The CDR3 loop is CASSYKGEDSYEQYF. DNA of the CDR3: TGTGCCAGCAGTTATAAGGGGGAGGACTCCTACGAGCAGTACTTC. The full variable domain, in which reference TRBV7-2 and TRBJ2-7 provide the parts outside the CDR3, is GAGVSQSPSNKVTEKGKDVELRCDPISGHTALYWYRQSLGQGLEFLIYFQGNSAPDKSGLPSDRFSAERTGGSVSTLTIQRTQQEDSAVYLCASSYKGEDSYEQYFGPGTRLTVT.

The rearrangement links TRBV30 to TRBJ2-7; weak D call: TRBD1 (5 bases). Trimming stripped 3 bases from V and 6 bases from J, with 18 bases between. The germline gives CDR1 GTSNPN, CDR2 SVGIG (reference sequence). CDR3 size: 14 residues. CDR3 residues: CAWRASGHYGEQYF. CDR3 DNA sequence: TGTGCCTGGAGGGCTTCCGGACATTATGGCGAGCAGTACTTC.

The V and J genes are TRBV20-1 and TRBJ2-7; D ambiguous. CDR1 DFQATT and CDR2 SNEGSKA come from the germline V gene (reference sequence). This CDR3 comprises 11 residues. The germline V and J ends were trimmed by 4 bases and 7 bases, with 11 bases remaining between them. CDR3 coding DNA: TGCAGTGCTAAAGGTGGCTGGGAGCAGTACTTC. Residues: CSAKGGWEQYF.

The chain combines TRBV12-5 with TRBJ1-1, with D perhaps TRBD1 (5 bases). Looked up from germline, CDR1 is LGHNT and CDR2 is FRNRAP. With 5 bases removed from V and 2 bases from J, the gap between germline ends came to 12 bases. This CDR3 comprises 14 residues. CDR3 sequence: CASGLGDFNTEAFF. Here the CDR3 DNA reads TGTGCTAGTGGTCTCGGGGACTTCAACACTGAAGCTTTCTTT.

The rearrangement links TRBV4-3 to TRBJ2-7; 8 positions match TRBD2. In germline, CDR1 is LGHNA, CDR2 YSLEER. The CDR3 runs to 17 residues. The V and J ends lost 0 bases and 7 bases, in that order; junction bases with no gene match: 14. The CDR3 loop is CASSQDQGSGGGREQYF. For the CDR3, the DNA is TGCGCCAGCAGCCAAGATCAAGGGTCGGGAGGGGGGCGAGAGCAGTACTTC.

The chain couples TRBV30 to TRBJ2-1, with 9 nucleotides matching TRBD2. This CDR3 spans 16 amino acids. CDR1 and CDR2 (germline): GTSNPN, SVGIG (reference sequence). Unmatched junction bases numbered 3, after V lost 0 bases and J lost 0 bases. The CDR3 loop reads CAWSVLSGGSYNEQFF. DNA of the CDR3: TGTGCCTGGAGTGTACTTAGCGGGGGCTCCTACAATGAGCAGTTCTTC.

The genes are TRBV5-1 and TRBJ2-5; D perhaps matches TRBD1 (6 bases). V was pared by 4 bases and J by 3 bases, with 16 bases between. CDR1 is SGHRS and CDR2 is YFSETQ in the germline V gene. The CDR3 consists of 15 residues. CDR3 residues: CASSLEAGVKETQYF. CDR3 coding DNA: TGCGCCAGCAGCCTGGAGGCAGGGGTTAAAGAGACCCAGTACTTC.

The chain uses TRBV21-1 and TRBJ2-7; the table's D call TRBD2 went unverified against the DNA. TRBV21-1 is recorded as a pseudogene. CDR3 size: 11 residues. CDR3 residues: CASSPGGKQYF. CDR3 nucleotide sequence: TGTGCCAGCAGCCCTGGAGGGAAGCAGTACTTC.

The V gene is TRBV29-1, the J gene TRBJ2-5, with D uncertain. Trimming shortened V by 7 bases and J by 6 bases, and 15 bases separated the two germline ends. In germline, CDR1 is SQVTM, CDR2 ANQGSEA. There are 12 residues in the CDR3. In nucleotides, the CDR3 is TGCAGCGCTCACTCCCCCCGGAAGACCCAGTACTTC. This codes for CSAHSPRKTQYF. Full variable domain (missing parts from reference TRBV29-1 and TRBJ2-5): SAVISQKPSRDICQRGTSLTIQCQVDSQVTMMFWYRQQPGQSLTLIATANQGSEATYESGFVIDKFPISRPNLTFSTLTVSNMSPEDSSIYLCSAHSPRKTQYFGPGTRLLVL.

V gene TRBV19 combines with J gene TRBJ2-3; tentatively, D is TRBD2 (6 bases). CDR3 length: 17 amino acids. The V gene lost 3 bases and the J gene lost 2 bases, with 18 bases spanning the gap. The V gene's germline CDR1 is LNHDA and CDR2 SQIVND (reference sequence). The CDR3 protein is CASSMVGGRDFTDTQYF. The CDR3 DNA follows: TGTGCCAGTAGTATGGTAGGAGGCAGGGACTTCACAGATACGCAGTATTTT.

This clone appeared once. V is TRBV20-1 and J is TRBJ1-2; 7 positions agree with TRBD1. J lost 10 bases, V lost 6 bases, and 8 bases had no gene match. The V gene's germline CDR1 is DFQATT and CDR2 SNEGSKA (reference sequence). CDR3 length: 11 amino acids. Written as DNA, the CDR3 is TGCAGTGCCGTAGGACAGGCACCCTACACCTTC. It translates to CSAVGQAPYTF.

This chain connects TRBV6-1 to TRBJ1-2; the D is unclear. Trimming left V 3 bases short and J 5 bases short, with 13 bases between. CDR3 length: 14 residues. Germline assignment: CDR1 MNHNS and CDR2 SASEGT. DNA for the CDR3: TGTGCCAGCAGTGACCCGGGAATGCGGTATGGCTACACCTTC. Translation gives CASSDPGMRYGYTF.

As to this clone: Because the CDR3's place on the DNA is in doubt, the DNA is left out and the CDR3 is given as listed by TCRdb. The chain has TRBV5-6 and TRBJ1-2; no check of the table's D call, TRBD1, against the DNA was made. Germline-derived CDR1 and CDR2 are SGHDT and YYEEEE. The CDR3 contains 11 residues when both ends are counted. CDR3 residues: CASSVGTGSTF.

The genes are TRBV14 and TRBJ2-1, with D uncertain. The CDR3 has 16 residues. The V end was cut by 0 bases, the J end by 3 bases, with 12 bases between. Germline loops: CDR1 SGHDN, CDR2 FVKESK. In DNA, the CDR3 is TGTGCCAGCAGCCAAGAGCAGGCCATGGACTACAATGAGCAGTTCTTC. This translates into CASSQEQAMDYNEQFF.

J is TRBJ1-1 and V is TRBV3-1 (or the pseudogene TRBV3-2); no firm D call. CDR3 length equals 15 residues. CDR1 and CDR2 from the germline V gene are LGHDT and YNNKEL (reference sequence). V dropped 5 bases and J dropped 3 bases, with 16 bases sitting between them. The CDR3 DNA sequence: TGTGCCAGCAGCTTAGACGCCGCAGGTGACACTGAAGCTTTCTTT. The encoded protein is CASSLDAAGDTEAFF.

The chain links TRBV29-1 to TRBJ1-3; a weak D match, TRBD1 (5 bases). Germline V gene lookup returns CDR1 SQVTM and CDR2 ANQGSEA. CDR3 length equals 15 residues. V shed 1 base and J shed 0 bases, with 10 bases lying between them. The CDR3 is CSVEVRGFSGNTIYF. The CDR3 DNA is TGCAGCGTTGAAGTAAGGGGTTTCTCTGGAAACACCATATATTTT.